These 3 T cell receptor beta chains share one sample of origin, sequenced in a study of blood T cell repertoires in COVID-19. Using immunoSEQ multiplex PCR, the repertoire was profiled, and TCRdb retains in-frame clones only, with some absent. Of hundreds of thousands of clones in the sample, approximately 85% were seen once. The material sequenced was peripheral blood. These receptors all come from a man aged 45-65 years with active or convalescent COVID-19.

The V call is TRBV15, the J call TRBJ1-1; 8 bases match TRBD1. The V segment lost 5 bases and the J segment 5 bases; nucleotides outside the gene matches: 7. The CDR3 consists of 14 residues. Germline CDR1 reads LNHNV; CDR2 reads YYDKDF (reference sequence). The CDR3 DNA reads TGTGCCACCAGCGTAGACAGGGGAGGAACTGAAGCTTTCTTT. The encoded protein is CATSVDRGGTEAFF.

About this clone itself: Other DNA variants within this sample encode the same CDR3. The chain combines TRBV2 with TRBJ1-2; 7 positions match TRBD1. Germline trimming cut 3 bases from V and 4 bases from J; bases unmatched to any gene: 2. CDR1 is SNHLY and CDR2 is FYNNEI in the germline V gene. This CDR3 comprises 13 residues. CDR3 DNA sequence: TGTGCCAGCAGTGAGGGGACAGCCTATGGCTACACCTTC. Amino acids: CASSEGTAYGYTF.

This clone was seen just once. The chain couples TRBV30 to TRBJ2-6; D is possibly TRBD2 (6 bases). Per the germline V gene, CDR1 is GTSNPN and CDR2 is SVGIG (reference sequence). The CDR3 covers 17 residues. Trimming shortened V by 6 bases and J by 0 bases, and 18 bases separated the two germline ends. Here the CDR3 reads CACPRGQRYSGANVLTF. CDR3 nucleotides: TGTGCCTGCCCGCGGGGCCAGCGCTACTCTGGGGCCAACGTCCTGACTTTC.